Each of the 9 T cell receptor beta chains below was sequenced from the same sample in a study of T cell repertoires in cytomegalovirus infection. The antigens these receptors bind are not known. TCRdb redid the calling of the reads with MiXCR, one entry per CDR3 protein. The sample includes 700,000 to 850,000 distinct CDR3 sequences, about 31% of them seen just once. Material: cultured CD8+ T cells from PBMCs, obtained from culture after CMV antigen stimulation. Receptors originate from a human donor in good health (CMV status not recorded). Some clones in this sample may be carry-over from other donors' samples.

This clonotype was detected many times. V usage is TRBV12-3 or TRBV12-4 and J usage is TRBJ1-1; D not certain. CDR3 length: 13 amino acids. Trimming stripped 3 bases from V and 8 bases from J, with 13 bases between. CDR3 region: CASSFQLTPEAFF. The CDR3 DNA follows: TGTGCCAGCAGTTTCCAACTGACCCCCGAAGCTTTCTTT.

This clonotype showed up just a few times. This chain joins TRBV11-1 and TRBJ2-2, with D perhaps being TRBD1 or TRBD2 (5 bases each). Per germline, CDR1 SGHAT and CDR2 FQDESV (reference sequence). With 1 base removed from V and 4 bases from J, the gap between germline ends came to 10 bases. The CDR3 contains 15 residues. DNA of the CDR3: TGTGCCAGCAGCTTAGATGGGGGTCGCACCGGGGAGCTGTTTTTT. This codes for CASSLDGGRTGELFF.

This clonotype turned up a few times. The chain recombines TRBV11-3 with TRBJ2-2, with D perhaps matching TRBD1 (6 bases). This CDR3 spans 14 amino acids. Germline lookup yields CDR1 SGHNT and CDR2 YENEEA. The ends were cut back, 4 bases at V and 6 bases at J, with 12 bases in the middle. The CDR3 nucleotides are TGTGCCAGCAGCTCCTACACAGGGTCCGGGGAGCTGTTTTTT. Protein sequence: CASSSYTGSGELFF.

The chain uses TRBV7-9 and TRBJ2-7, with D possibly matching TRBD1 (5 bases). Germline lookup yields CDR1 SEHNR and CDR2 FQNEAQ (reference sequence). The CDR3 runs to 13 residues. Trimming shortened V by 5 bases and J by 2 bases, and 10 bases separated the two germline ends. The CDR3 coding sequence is TGTGCCAGCAGCCTGGACATAGCCTACGAGCAGTACTTC. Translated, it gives CASSLDIAYEQYF. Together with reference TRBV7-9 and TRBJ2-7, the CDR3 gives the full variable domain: DTGVSQNPRHKITKRGQNVTFRCDPISEHNRLYWYRQTLGQGPEFLTYFQNEAQLEKSRLLSDRFSAERPKGSFSTLEIQRTEQGDSAMYLCASSLDIAYEQYFGPGTRLTVT.

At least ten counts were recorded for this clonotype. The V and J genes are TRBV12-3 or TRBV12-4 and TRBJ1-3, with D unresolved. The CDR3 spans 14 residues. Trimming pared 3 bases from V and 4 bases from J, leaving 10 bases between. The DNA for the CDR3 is TGTGCCAGCAGTTTGTCGGTTGCCGGAAACACCATATATTTT. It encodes CASSLSVAGNTIYF.

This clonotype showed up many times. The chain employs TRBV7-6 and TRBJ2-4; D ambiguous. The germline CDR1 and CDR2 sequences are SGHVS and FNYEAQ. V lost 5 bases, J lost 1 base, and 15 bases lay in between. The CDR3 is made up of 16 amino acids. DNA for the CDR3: TGTGCCAGCAGCCCCAGGACCGCTGGGGCCAAAAACATTCAGTACTTC. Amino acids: CASSPRTAGAKNIQYF.

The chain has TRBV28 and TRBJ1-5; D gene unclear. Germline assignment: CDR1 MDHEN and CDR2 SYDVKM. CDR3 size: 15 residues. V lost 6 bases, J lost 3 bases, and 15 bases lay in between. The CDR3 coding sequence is TGTGCCAGCAGGACCCATCGGGCAGCCAATCAGCCCCAGCATTTT. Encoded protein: CASRTHRAANQPQHF.

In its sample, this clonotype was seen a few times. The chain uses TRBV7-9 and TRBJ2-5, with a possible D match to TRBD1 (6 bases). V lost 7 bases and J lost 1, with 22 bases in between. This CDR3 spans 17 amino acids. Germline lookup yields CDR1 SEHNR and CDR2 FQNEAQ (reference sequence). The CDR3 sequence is CASTGWRGQGFQETQYF. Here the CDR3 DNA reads TGTGCCAGCACGGGATGGCGCGGCCAGGGGTTCCAAGAGACCCAGTACTTC.

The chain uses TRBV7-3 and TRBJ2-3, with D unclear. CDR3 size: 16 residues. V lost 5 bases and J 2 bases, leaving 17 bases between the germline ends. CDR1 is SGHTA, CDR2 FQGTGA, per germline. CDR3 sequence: CASSPQPEPFTDTQYF. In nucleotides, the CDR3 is TGTGCCAGCAGCCCACAGCCCGAACCCTTCACAGATACGCAGTATTTT.